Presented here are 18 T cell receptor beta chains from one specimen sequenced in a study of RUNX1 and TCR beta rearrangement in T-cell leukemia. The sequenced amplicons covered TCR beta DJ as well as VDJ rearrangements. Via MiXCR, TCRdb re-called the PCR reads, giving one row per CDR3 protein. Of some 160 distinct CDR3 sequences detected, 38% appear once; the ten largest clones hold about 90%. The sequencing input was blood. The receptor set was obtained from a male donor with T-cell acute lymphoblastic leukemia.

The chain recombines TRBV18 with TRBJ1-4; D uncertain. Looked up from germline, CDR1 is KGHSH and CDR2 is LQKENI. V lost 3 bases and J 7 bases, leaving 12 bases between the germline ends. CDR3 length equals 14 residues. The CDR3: CASSPISRTEKLFF. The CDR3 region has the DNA TGTGCCAGCTCACCTATCTCCCGGACTGAAAAACTGTTTTTT.

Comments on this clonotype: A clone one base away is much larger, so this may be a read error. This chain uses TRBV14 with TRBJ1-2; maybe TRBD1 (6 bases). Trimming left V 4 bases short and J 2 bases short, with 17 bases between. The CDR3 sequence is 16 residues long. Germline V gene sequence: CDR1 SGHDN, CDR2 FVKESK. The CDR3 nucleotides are TGTGCCAGCAGCCTCACAGGGACCGCCCGAAACTATGGCTACACCTTC. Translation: CASSLTGTARNYGYTF. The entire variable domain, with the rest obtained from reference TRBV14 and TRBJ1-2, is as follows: EAGVTQFPSHSVIEKGQTVTLRCDPISGHDNLYWYRRVMGKEIKFLLHFVKESKQDESGMPNNRFLAERTGGTYSTLKVQPAELEDSGVYFCASSLTGTARNYGYTFGSGTRLTVV.

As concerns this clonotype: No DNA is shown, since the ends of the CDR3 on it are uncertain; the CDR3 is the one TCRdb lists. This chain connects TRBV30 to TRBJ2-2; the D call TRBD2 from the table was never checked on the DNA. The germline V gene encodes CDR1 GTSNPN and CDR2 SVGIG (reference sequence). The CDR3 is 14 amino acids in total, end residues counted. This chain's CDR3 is CAGPGTRTPGSCFF.

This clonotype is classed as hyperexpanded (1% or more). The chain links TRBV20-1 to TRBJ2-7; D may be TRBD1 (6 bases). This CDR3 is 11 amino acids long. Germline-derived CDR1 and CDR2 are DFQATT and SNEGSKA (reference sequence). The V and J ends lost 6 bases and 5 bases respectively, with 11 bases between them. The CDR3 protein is CSALTGHEQYF. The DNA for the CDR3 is TGCAGTGCCCTAACAGGGCACGAGCAGTACTTC.

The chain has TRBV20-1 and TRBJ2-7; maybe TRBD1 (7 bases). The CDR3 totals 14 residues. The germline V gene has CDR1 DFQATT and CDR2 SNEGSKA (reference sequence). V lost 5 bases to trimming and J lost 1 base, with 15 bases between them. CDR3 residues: CSARPQGRSYEQYF. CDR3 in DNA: TGCAGTGCTCGCCCACAGGGGAGGTCCTACGAGCAGTACTTC.

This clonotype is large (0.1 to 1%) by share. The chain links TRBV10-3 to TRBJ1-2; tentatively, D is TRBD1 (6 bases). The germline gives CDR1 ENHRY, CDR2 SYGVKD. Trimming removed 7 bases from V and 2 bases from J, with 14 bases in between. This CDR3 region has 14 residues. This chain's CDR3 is CAITRDTTNYGYTF. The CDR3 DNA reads TGTGCCATCACCCGGGACACTACGAACTATGGCTACACCTTC.

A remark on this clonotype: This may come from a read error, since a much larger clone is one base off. DNA for the CDR3: TGTGCCAGCAGCCTCACAGGGGCCGCCCGAGACTATGGCTACACCTTC. Translating gives CASSLTGAARDYGYTF. The rearrangement joins TRBV14 to TRBJ1-2; TRBD1 agrees at 7 bases. This CDR3 spans 16 amino acids. V shed 4 bases and J 3 bases; nucleotides not matched to a gene: 11. Per germline, CDR1 SGHDN and CDR2 FVKESK.

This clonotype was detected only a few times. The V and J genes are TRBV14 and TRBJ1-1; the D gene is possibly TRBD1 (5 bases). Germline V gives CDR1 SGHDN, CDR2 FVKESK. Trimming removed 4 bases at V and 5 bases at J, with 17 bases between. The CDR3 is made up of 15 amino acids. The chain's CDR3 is CASSLTRRGRTEAFF. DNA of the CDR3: TGTGCCAGCAGCCTCACACGGAGGGGACGAACTGAAGCTTTCTTT.

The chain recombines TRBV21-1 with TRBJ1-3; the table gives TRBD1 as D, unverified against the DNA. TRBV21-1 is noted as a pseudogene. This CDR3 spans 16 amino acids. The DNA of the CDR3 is TGTGCCAGCAGCAAACACAGGGAGAGAAACGGAAACACCATATATTTT. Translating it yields CASSKHRERNGNTIYF.

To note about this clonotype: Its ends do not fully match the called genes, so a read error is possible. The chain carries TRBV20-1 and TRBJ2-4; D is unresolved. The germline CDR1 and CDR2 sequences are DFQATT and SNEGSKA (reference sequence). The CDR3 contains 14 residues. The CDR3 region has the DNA TGCCGTGCTAGAAATCCCGGCGCCAAAAACATTCAGTACTTC. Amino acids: CRARNPGAKNIQYF.

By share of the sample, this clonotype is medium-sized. DNA of the CDR3: TGTGCCAGCAGCCCCCTAGCCGCCCTGACTAGCGGTTCCTACGAGCAGTACTTC. Translating it yields CASSPLAALTSGSYEQYF. The chain employs TRBV7-2 and TRBJ2-7, with 9 bases lining up with TRBD2. In germline, CDR1 is SGHTA, CDR2 FQGNSA. CDR3 length equals 18 residues. With V trimmed by 5 bases and J by 1 base, 15 bases remained unmatched. Full variable domain (outside the CDR3, taken from reference TRBV7-2 and TRBJ2-7): GAGVSQSPSNKVTEKGKDVELRCDPISGHTALYWYRQSLGQGLEFLIYFQGNSAPDKSGLPSDRFSAERTGGSVSTLTIQRTQQEDSAVYLCASSPLAALTSGSYEQYFGPGTRLTVT.

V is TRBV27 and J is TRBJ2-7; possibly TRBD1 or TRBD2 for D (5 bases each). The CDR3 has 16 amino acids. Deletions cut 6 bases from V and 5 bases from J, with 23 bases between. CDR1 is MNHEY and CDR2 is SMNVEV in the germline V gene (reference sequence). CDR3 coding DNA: TGTGCCAGCAGGCCTTTAGTCATGTCAGGGAGAAACGAGCAGTACGTC. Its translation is CASRPLVMSGRNEQYV.

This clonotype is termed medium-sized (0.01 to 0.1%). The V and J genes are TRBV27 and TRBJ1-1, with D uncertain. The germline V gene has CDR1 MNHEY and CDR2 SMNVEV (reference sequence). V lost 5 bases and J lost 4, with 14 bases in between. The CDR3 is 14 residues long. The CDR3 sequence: CASSGGELGTEAFF. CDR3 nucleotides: TGTGCCAGCAGTGGAGGAGAGTTGGGCACTGAAGCTTTCTTT.

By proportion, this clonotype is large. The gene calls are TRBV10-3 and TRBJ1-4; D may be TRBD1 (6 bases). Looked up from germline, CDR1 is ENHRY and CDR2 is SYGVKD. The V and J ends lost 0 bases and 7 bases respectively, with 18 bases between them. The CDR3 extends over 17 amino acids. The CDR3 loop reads CAISESEGEEGAEKLFF. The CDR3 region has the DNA TGTGCCATCAGTGAGTCGGAGGGGGAGGAAGGGGCTGAAAAACTGTTTTTT.

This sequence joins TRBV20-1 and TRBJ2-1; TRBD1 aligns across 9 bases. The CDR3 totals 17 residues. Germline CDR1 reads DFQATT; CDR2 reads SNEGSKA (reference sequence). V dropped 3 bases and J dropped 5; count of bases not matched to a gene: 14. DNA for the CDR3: TGCAGTGCTAGGGCCGGGACAGGGAGTGGAAGGGACAATGAGCAGTTCTTC. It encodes CSARAGTGSGRDNEQFF.

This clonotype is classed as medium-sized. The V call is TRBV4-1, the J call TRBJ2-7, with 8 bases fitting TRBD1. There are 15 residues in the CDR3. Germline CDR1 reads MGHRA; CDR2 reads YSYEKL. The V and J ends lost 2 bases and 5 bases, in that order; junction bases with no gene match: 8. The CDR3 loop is CASSQFGQGLHEQYF. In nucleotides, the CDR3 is TGCGCCAGCAGCCAATTCGGACAGGGTTTACACGAGCAGTACTTC.

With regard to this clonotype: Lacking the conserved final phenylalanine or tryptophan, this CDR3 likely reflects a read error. The CDR3: CASSGRYLNTEAFL. In nucleotides, the CDR3 is TGTGCCAGTAGCGGACGGTACCTGAACACTGAAGCTTTCCTT. V is TRBV19 and J is TRBJ1-1; D gene ambiguous. V lost 6 bases and J lost 0, with 11 bases in between. Germline lookup yields CDR1 LNHDA and CDR2 SQIVND (reference sequence). The CDR3 length is 14 residues.

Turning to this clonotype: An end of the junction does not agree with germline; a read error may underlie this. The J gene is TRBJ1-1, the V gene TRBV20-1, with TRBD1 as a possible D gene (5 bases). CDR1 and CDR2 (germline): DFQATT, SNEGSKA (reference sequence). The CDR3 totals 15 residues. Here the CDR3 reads CSAGDQQGPNTEAFF. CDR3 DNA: TGCAGTGCTGGAGATCAGCAGGGACCGAACACTGAAGCTTTCTTT.